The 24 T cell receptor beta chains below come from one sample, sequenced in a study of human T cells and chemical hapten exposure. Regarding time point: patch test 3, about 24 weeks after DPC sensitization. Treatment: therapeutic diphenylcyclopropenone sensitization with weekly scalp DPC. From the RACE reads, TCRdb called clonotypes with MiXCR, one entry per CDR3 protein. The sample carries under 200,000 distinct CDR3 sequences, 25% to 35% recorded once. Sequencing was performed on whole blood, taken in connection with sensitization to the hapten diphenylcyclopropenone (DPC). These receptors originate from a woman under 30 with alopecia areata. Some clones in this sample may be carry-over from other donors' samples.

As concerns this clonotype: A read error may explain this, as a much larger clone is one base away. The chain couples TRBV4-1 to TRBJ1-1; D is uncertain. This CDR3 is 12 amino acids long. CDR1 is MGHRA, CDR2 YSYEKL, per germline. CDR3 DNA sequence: TGCGCCAGCAACCAAGCTGCCACTGAAGCTTTCTTT. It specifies CASNQAATEAFF.

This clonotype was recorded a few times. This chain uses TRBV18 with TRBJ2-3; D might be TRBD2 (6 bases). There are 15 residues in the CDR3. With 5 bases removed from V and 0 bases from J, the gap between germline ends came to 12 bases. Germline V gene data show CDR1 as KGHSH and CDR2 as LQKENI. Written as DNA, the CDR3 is TGTGCCAGCTCATCTACTAGCTCTAGCACAGATACGCAGTATTTT. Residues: CASSSTSSSTDTQYF.

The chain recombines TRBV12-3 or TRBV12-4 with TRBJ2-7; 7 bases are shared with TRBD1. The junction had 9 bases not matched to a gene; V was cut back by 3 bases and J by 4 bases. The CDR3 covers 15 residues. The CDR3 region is CASSFRGFRDYEQYF. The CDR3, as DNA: TGTGCCAGCAGTTTCAGGGGGTTTCGTGATTACGAGCAGTACTTC.

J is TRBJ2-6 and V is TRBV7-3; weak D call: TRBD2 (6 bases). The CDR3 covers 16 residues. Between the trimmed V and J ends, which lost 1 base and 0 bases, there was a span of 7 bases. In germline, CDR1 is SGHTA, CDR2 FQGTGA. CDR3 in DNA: TGTGCCAGCAGCTTAAACGGGGGCTCTGGGGCCAACGTCCTGACTTTC. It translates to CASSLNGGSGANVLTF.

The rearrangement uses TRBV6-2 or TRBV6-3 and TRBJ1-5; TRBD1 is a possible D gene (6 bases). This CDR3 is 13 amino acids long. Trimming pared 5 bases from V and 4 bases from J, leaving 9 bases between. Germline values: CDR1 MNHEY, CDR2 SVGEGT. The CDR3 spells CASSPTGNQPQHF. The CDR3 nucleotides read TGTGCCAGCAGTCCGACAGGAAATCAGCCCCAGCATTTT.

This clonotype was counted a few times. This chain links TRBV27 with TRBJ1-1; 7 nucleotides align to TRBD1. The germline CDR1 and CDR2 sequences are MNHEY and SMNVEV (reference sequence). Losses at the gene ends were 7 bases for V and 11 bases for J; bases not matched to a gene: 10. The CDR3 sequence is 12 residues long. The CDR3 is CASTSRTGMAFF. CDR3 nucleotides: TGTGCCAGCACCTCCCGGACAGGCATGGCTTTCTTT.

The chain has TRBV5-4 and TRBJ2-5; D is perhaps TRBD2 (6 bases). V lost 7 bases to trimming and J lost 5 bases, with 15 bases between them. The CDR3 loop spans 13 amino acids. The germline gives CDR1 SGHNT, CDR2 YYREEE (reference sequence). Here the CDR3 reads CASGPEGSETQYF. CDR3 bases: TGTGCCAGCGGGCCGGAGGGGTCGGAGACCCAGTACTTC.

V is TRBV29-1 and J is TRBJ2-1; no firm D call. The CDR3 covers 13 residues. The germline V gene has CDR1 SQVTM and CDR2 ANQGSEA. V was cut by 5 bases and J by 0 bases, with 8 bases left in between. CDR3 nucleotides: TGCAGCGTTAGAGAAAGCTCCTACAATGAGCAGTTCTTC. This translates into CSVRESSYNEQFF.

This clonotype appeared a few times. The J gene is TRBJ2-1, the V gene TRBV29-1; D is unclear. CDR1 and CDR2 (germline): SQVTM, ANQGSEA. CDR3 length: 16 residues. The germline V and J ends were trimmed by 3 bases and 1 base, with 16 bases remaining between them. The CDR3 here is CSVDQGIRRSYNEQFF. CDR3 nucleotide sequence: TGCAGCGTTGATCAAGGGATTCGAAGGTCCTACAATGAGCAGTTCTTC.

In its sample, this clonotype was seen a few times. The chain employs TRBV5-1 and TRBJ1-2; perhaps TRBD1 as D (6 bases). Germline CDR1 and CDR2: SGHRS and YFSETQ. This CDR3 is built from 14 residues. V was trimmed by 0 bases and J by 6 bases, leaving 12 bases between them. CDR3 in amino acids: CASSLGAGAHGYTF. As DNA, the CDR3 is TGCGCCAGCAGCTTGGGCGCAGGGGCCCATGGCTACACCTTC. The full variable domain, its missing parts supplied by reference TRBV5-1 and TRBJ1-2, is KAGVTQTPRYLIKTRGQQVTLSCSPISGHRSVSWYQQTPGQGLQFLFEYFSETQRNKGNFPGRFSGRQFSNSRSEMNVSTLELGDSALYLCASSLGAGAHGYTFGSGTRLTVV.

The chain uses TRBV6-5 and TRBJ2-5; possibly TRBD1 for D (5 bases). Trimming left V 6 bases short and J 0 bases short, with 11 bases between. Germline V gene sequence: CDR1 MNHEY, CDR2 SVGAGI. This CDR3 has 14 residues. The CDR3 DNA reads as TGTGCCAGCAGACCGCAGGGATACCAAGAGACCCAGTACTTC. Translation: CASRPQGYQETQYF.

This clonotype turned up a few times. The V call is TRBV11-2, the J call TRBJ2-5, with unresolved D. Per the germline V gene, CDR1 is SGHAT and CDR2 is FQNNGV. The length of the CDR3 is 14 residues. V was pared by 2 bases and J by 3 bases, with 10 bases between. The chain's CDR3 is CASSLSHSKETQYF. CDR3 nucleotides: TGTGCCAGCAGCTTATCCCATTCCAAAGAGACCCAGTACTTC.

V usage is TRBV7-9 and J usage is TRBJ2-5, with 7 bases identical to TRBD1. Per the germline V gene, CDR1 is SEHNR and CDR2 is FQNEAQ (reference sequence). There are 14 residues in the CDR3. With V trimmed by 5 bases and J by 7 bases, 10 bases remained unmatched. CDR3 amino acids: CASSRTGVSGTQYF. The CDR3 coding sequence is TGTGCCAGCAGCCGTACAGGGGTCAGTGGGACCCAGTACTTC.

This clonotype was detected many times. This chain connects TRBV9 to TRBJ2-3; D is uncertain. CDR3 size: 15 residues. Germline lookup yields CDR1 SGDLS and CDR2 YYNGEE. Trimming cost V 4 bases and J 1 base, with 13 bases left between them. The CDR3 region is CASSPCPHCTDTQYF. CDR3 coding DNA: TGTGCCAGCAGCCCTTGTCCCCACTGCACAGATACGCAGTATTTT.

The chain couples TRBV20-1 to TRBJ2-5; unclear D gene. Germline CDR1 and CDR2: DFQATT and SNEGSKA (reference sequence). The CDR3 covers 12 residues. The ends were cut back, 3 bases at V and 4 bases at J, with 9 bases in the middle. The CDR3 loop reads CSARSSGETQYF. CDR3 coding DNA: TGCAGTGCTAGGTCCAGTGGAGAGACCCAGTACTTC.

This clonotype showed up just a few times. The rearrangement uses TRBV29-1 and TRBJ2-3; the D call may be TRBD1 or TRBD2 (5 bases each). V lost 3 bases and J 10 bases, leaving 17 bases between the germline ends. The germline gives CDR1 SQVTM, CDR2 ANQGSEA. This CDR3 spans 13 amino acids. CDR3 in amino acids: CSVEWGLPRAQYF. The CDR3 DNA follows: TGCAGCGTTGAGTGGGGCCTCCCGCGGGCGCAGTATTTT.

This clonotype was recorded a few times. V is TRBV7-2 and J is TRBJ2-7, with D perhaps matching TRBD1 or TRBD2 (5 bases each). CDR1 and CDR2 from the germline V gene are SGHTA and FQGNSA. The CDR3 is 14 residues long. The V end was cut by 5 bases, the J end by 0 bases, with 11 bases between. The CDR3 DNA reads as TGTGCCAGCAGCGCCCGGGGACGCTCCTACGAGCAGTACTTC. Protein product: CASSARGRSYEQYF. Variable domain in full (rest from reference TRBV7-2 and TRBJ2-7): GAGVSQSPSNKVTEKGKDVELRCDPISGHTALYWYRQSLGQGLEFLIYFQGNSAPDKSGLPSDRFSAERTGGSVSTLTIQRTQQEDSAVYLCASSARGRSYEQYFGPGTRLTVT.

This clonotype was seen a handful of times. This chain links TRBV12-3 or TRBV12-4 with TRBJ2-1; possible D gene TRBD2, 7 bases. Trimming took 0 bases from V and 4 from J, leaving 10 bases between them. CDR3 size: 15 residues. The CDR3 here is CASSLAGGRYNEQFF. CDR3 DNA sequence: TGTGCCAGCAGTTTAGCGGGGGGGCGTTACAATGAGCAGTTCTTC.

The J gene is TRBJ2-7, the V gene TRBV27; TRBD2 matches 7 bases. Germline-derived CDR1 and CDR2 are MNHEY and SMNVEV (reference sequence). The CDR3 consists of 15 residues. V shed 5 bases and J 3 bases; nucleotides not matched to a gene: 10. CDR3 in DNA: TGTGCCAGCAGTGGAAGGACTAGATCGGGCTACGAGCAGTACTTC. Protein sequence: CASSGRTRSGYEQYF.

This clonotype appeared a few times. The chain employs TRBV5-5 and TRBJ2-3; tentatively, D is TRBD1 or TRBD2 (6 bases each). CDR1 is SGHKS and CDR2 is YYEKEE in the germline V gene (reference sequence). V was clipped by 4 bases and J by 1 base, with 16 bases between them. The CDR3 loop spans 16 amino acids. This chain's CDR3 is CASSLEGGGGTDTQYF. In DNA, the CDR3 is TGTGCCAGCAGCCTAGAGGGGGGTGGGGGCACAGATACGCAGTATTTT.

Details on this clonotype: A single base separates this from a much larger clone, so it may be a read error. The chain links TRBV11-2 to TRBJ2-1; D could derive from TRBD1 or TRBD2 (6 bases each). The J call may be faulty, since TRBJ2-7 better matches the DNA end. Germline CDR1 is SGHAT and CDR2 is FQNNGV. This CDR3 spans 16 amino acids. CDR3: CASSPGGGRSYNEQYF. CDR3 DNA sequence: TGTGCCAGCAGCCCCGGAGGGGGGCGGTCCTACAATGAGCAGTACTTC.

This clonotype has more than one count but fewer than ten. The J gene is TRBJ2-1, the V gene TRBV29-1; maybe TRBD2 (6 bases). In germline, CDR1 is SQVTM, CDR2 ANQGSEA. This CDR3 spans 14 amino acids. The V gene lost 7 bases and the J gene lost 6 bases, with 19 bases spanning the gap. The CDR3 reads CSAYLARRGNEQFF. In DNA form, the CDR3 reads TGCAGCGCCTACCTAGCGCGAAGGGGCAATGAGCAGTTCTTC.

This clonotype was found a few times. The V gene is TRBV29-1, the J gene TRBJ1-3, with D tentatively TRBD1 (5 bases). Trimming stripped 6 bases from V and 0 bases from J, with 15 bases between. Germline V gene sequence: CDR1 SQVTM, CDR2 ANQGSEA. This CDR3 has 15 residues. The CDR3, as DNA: TGCAGCGTAAATACCGGGACCCGCTCTGGAAACACCATATATTTT. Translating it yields CSVNTGTRSGNTIYF.

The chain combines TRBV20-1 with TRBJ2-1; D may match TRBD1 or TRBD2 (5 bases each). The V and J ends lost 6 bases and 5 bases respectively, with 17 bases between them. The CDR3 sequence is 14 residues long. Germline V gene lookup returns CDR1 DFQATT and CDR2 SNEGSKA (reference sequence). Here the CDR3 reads CSAQKGSFNNEQFF. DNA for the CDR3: TGCAGTGCCCAGAAGGGGAGTTTCAACAATGAGCAGTTCTTC.